This T cell receptor (beta chain) was sequenced during a study of blood T cell repertoires in COVID-19. Across the whole study: Acute and convalescent COVID-19 specimens originated in the United States, Italy and Spain.

Deletions cut 3 bases from V and 4 bases from J, with 13 bases between. The CDR3 consists of 14 residues. Per germline, CDR1 MNHNS and CDR2 SASEGT. Produced via immunoSEQ multiplex PCR; TCRdb's table is partial and in-frame only. The top ten clones hold around 9.9% of a sample with some 98,000 clones, 70% to 85% of them seen once. The sequenced sample was peripheral blood. The chain recombines TRBV6-1 with TRBJ2-7, with D possibly matching TRBD1 (6 bases). The sequence came from a man aged 65 to 79 with active or convalescent COVID-19. DNA for the CDR3: TGTGCCAGCAGTGACCTACAGGGAGCTTACGAGCAGTACTTC. Amino acid sequence: CASSDLQGAYEQYF.